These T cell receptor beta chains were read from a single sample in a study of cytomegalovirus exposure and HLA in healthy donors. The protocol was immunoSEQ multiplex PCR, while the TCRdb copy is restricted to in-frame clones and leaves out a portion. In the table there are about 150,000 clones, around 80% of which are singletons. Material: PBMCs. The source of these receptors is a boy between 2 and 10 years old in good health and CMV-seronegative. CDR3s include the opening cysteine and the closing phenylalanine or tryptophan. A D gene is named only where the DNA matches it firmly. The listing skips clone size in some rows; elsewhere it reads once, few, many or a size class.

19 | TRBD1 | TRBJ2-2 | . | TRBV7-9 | CASSPGRQGALGFPGELFF | TGTGCCAGCAGCCCCGGCCGACAGGGGGCTCTTGGGTTCCCCGGGGAGCTGTTTTTT
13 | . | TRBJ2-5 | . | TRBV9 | CASSGGGAETQYF | TGTGCCAGCAGCGGAGGGGGAGCGGAGACCCAGTACTTC
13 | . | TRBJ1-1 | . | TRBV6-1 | CASSTFRNTEAFF | TGTGCCAGCAGTACTTTCCGGAACACTGAAGCTTTCTTT
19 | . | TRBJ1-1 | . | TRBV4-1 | CASSQDDPPRSVLNTEAFF | TGCGCCAGCAGCCAAGATGACCCGCCTAGGAGCGTTTTGAACACTGAAGCTTTCTTT
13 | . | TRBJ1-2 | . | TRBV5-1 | CASSLEGDYGYTF | TGCGCCAGCAGCCTCGAAGGGGACTATGGCTACACCTTC
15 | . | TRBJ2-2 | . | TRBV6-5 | CASNRLAGNTGELFF | TGTGCCAGCAATCGTCTGGCAGGGAACACCGGGGAGCTGTTTTTT
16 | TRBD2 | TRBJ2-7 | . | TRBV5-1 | CASSRPTGRGTYEQYF | TGCGCCAGCAGCAGACCTACTGGGCGGGGGACTTACGAGCAGTACTTC
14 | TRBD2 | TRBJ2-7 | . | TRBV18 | CASSRSGGSYEQYF | TGTGCCAGCTCACGTAGCGGGGGGTCCTACGAGCAGTACTTC
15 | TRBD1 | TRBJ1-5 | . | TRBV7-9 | CASSETGTGDQPQHF | TGTGCCAGCAGCGAAACAGGGACAGGGGATCAGCCCCAGCATTTT
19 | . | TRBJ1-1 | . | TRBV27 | CASSLSPPPYRTANTEAFF | TGTGCCAGCAGTTTATCTCCCCCCCCTTACCGGACTGCAAACACTGAAGCTTTCTTT
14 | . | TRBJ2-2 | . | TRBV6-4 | CASAENGGTGELFF | TGTGCCAGCGCGGAAAACGGGGGCACCGGGGAGCTGTTTTTT
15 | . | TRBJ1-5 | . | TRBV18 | CASSPGAGRNQPQHF | TGTGCCAGCTCACCAGGGGCTGGTCGCAATCAGCCCCAGCATTTT
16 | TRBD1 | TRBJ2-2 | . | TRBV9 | CASSGGRDRGTGELFF | TGTGCCAGCAGCGGAGGCCGGGACAGGGGGACCGGGGAGCTGTTTTTT
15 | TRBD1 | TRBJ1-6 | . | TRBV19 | CASSIQQGAGSPLHF | TGTGCCAGTAGTATCCAACAGGGGGCAGGTTCACCCCTCCACTTT
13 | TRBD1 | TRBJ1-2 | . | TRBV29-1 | CSVDEQGAGGYTF | TGCAGCGTTGACGAACAGGGGGCGGGTGGCTACACCTTC
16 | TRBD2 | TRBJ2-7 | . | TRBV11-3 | CASSLGIAGGPYEQYF | TGTGCCAGCAGCTTAGGAATAGCGGGAGGGCCCTACGAGCAGTACTTC
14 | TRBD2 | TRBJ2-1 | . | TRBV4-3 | CASSHPGGGNEQFF | TGCGCCAGCAGCCACCCGGGGGGTGGCAATGAGCAGTTCTTC
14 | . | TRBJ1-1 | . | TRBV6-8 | CASSPSGGFTEAFF | TGTGCCAGCAGTCCCTCGGGGGGATTCACTGAAGCTTTCTTT
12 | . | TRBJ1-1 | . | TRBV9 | CASGRPNTEAFF | TGTGCCAGCGGCCGTCCGAACACTGAAGCTTTCTTT
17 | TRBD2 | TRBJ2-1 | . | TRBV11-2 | CASSRLAGGRSYNEQFF | TGTGCCAGCAGTCGACTAGCGGGGGGGCGATCCTACAATGAGCAGTTCTTC
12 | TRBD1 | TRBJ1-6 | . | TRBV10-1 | CAGQHYNSPLHF | TGCGCGGGACAGCACTATAATTCACCCCTCCACTTT
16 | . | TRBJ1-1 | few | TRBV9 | CASSVASSYLNTEAFF | TGTGCCAGCAGCGTAGCCTCAAGCTATCTGAACACTGAAGCTTTCTTT
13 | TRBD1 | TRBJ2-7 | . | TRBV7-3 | CSSSLGTAYEQYF | TGTTCCAGCAGCTTGGGGACAGCCTACGAGCAGTACTTC
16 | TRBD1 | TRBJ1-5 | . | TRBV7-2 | CASSKRTGFSNQPQHF | TGTGCCAGCAGCAAGCGGACAGGATTTAGCAATCAGCCCCAGCATTTT
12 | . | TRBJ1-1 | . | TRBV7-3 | CASSLFSLSAFF | TGTGCCAGCAGCTTATTCTCCCTTTCAGCTTTCTTT
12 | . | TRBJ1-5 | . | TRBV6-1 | CASRNEGQPQHF | TGTGCCAGCCGGAACGAGGGACAGCCCCAGCATTTT
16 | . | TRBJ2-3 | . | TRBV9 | CASSVSPGGVTDTQYF | TGTGCCAGCAGCGTCAGCCCCGGGGGAGTGACAGATACGCAGTATTTT
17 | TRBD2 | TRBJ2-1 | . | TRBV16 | CASSVTTSGRAKGEQFF | TGTGCCAGCAGCGTTACAACTAGCGGGAGGGCCAAGGGGGAGCAGTTCTTC
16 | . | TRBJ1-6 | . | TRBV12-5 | CASGSDTSPYNSPLHF | TGTGCTAGTGGTTCTGACACCTCCCCCTATAATTCACCCCTCCACTTT
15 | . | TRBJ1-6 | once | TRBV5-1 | CASSLVTAENSPLHF | TGCGCCAGCAGCTTGGTGACAGCAGAAAATTCACCCCTCCACTTT